This T cell receptor beta chain was obtained from a study of CD8+ T cells in alopecia areata. At the level of the study: Graft recipients were roughly 7-11-week-old female C3H/HeJ mice, and donor skin originated from roughly 6-12-month-old C3H/HeJ mice with spontaneous alopecia.

This clone was observed a handful of times. Antigen unknown. Mouse names are used for the genes. Read coverage stops 4 residues before the CDR3 terminus; the germline J gene supplies the remainder. Whole-study findings and limits: Scalp specimens additionally yield sequences from normal skin's resident alphabeta T cells. Affected scalp, especially in alopecia totalis/universalis, had a higher clonality than normal scalp did.

Scientists pooled cutaneous lymph node cells and sorted them on CD4, CD8alpha, NKG2D, NKG2ACE and other markers. Reverse transcribed after extraction, RNA yielded cDNA as the sequencing template. TCRdb keeps only in-frame clones here, not all; method: immunoSEQ multiplex PCR. The sample presents more than 250,000 clones, none singletons. This CDR3 spans 16 amino acids. CDR1 FNHDT and CDR2 SITEND come from the germline V gene (reference sequence). V shed 1 base and J 0 bases; nucleotides not matched to a gene: 3. The sequencing sample was made of CD4+ T cells sorted from a lymph node. The chain has TRBV19 and TRBJ2-1, with 8 bases fitting TRBD2. The clonotype originates from a C3H/HeJ mouse with alopecia areata. MHC haplotype of the mouse line: H2-k. Incomplete CDR3 DNA: TGTGCCAGCAGTATAAGGGGGGGGGCTAACTATGCT. This gives the protein CASSIRGGANYA. The full CDR3 reads CASSIRGGANYAEQFF.